Listed below are T cell receptor beta chains from one sample, sequenced in a study of cytomegalovirus exposure and HLA in healthy donors. The assay was immunoSEQ multiplex PCR, and TCRdb's table has in-frame clones only and misses some. This repertoire shows some 120,000 clones, about 80% found once; its top ten account for roughly 3.5%. Sequencing was performed on PBMCs. The receptors shown here come from a man aged 40-55 years in good health and CMV-seronegative. Each CDR3 is given with its conserved first and last residue. The order of the fields is D gene, J gene, clone size, V gene, CDR3 DNA, CDR3 protein. D genes are given only for firm matches. Some rows mark clone size as missing; the rest say once, few, many or name a class of expanded clone.

D: TRBD1
J: TRBJ2-6
size: NA
V: TRBV4-1
DNA: TGCGCCAGCAGCCTTACGTCCCGGGACAGGTCTGGGGCCAACGTCCTGACTTTC
CDR3: CASSLTSRDRSGANVLTF

D: NA
J: TRBJ2-5
size: NA
V: TRBV7-2
DNA: TGTGCCAGCAGCCCCGCGGGGGCTGGAAAGACCCAGTACTTC
CDR3: CASSPAGAGKTQYF

D: NA
J: TRBJ1-1
size: NA
V: TRBV19
DNA: TGTGCCAGTAGTATAAATCCCACGCGGGGGTCCGCTGAAGCTTTCTTT
CDR3: CASSINPTRGSAEAFF

D: TRBD1
J: TRBJ2-2
size: NA
V: TRBV7-9
DNA: TGTGCCAGCAGCTCCCCAGGGGGCGTTGGCGGGGAGCTGTTTTTT
CDR3: CASSSPGGVGGELFF

D: TRBD1
J: TRBJ2-7
size: NA
V: TRBV6-6
DNA: TGTGCCAGCAGTCAAAAGGGACAGGCCGGCTCCTACGAGCAGTACTTC
CDR3: CASSQKGQAGSYEQYF

D: NA
J: TRBJ2-7
size: once
V: TRBV7-9
DNA: TGTGCCAGCAGCTTAGGGATTAGGGGCGAGCAGTACTTC
CDR3: CASSLGIRGEQYF

D: NA
J: TRBJ2-3
size: few
V: TRBV6-5
DNA: TGTGCCAGCAGGAGGGAGAGTAGGGATGGTACGCAGTATTTT
CDR3: CASRRESRDGTQYF

D: TRBD1
J: TRBJ1-2
size: NA
V: TRBV2
DNA: TGTGCCAGCAGCAGGACAGGGATTGGCTACACCTTC
CDR3: CASSRTGIGYTF

D: NA
J: TRBJ2-7
size: NA
V: TRBV5-4
DNA: TGTGCCAGCGCTCCCAGGGGACACTACGAGCAGTACTTC
CDR3: CASAPRGHYEQYF

D: TRBD1
J: TRBJ1-5
size: once
V: TRBV9
DNA: TGTGCCAGCAGCGTAGACGGTGACAGGGGGGATCAGCCCCAGCATTTT
CDR3: CASSVDGDRGDQPQHF

D: NA
J: TRBJ2-7
size: NA
V: TRBV2
DNA: TGTGCCAGCACTATGGGAGGAAGCAAAGCCTACGAGCAGTACTTC
CDR3: CASTMGGSKAYEQYF

D: NA
J: TRBJ2-3
size: NA
V: TRBV6-1
DNA: TGTGCCAGCAGCGAAGTGTGGAGTAGCACAGATACGCAGTATTTT
CDR3: CASSEVWSSTDTQYF

D: TRBD1
J: TRBJ2-1
size: NA
V: TRBV7-3
DNA: TGTGCCAGCAGCCCGACAGGGAAGAGTGAGCAGTTCTTC
CDR3: CASSPTGKSEQFF

D: TRBD2
J: TRBJ2-2
size: NA
V: TRBV7-3
DNA: TGTGCCAGCAGCTTAAGTCCTAGCGGGGGACTGAACACCGGGGAGCTGTTTTTT
CDR3: CASSLSPSGGLNTGELFF

D: NA
J: TRBJ2-4
size: once
V: TRBV5-5
DNA: TGTGCCAGCAGCTTTGTCCCAGGACTAGCCAAAAACATTCAGTACTTC
CDR3: CASSFVPGLAKNIQYF

D: TRBD1
J: TRBJ2-2
size: few
V: TRBV7-6
DNA: TGTGCCAGCCTGCAGGGGGCTGTCGGGGAGCTGTTTTTT
CDR3: CASLQGAVGELFF

D: NA
J: TRBJ1-3
size: NA
V: TRBV19
DNA: TGTGCCAGTAGCCCGACTCAGGGATTCGGTGGAAACACCATATATTTT
CDR3: CASSPTQGFGGNTIYF

D: TRBD1
J: TRBJ2-1
size: NA
V: TRBV7-7
DNA: TGTGCCAGCAGTCAAGGGACAGATTACAATGAGCAGTTCTTC
CDR3: CASSQGTDYNEQFF

D: NA
J: TRBJ1-2
size: few
V: TRBV4-2
DNA: TGTGCCAGCAGCCAAGTATCAGCGGTGCGCGAAGACTATGGCTACACCTTC
CDR3: CASSQVSAVREDYGYTF

D: NA
J: TRBJ2-7
size: NA
V: TRBV27
DNA: TGTGCCAGCAGTTTGTTAGGGGGTACCTACGAGCAGTACTTC
CDR3: CASSLLGGTYEQYF

D: TRBD1
J: TRBJ2-3
size: NA
V: TRBV7-9
DNA: TGTGCCAGCAGCCCAAAAACAGGGGGCAGCACAGATACGCAGTATTTT
CDR3: CASSPKTGGSTDTQYF

D: TRBD2
J: TRBJ2-2
size: NA
V: TRBV11-2
DNA: TGTGCCAGCAGCACGATGCCGCAACTAGCGGCGAACACCGGGGAGCTGTTTTTT
CDR3: CASSTMPQLAANTGELFF

D: NA
J: TRBJ1-1
size: NA
V: TRBV6-6
DNA: TGTGCCAACAGACTGGGCGAAAACACTGAAGCTTTCTTT
CDR3: CANRLGENTEAFF

D: NA
J: TRBJ1-6
size: NA
V: TRBV19
DNA: TGTGCCACCCAGGCCCTCGGACAGAATTCACCCCTCCACTTT
CDR3: CATQALGQNSPLHF

D: TRBD2
J: TRBJ2-7
size: NA
V: TRBV7-2
DNA: TGTGCCAGCAGCCCAACAGGACTAGCGGGTGGTGAGCAGTACTTC
CDR3: CASSPTGLAGGEQYF

D: NA
J: TRBJ2-7
size: NA
V: TRBV19
DNA: TGTGCCAGTGGCCGTGGCCACAGAACGTCCTCCTACGAGCAGTACTTC
CDR3: CASGRGHRTSSYEQYF

D: NA
J: TRBJ2-2
size: NA
V: TRBV10-3
DNA: TGTGCCATCACGAGCGGCGCCACCGGGGAGCTGTTTTTT
CDR3: CAITSGATGELFF

D: NA
J: TRBJ1-2
size: NA
V: TRBV4-3
DNA: TGCGCCAGCAGCCAAGATACAGGGTGGGGTGGCTACACCTTC
CDR3: CASSQDTGWGGYTF

D: NA
J: TRBJ1-1
size: once
V: TRBV7-2
DNA: TGTGCCAGCAGCTTCTTCCAGTCGGGGGTCACTGAAGCTTTCTTT
CDR3: CASSFFQSGVTEAFF

D: NA
J: TRBJ2-7
size: NA
V: TRBV7-8
DNA: TGTGCCAGCAGCCCAGGATACTACGAGCAGTACTTC
CDR3: CASSPGYYEQYF

D: NA
J: TRBJ2-1
size: few
V: TRBV6-4
DNA: TGTGCCAGCAGTGTTGAGGGTACCTACAATGAGCAGTTCTTC
CDR3: CASSVEGTYNEQFF

D: NA
J: TRBJ2-3
size: NA
V: TRBV30
DNA: TGTGCCTGGAGTTTCTGGACAGGCACAGATACGCAGTATTTT
CDR3: CAWSFWTGTDTQYF

D: TRBD1
J: TRBJ2-3
size: NA
V: TRBV7-2
DNA: TGTGCCAGCAGCCTACGACAGGGAAGTCGGGATACGCAGTATTTT
CDR3: CASSLRQGSRDTQYF

D: NA
J: TRBJ1-2
size: few
V: TRBV28
DNA: TGTGCCAGCAGACTACAGGGAACCTACTATGGCTACACCTTC
CDR3: CASRLQGTYYGYTF

D: NA
J: TRBJ1-2
size: NA
V: TRBV7-2
DNA: TGTGCCAGCAGCTTTGGACAGATGTTAGCTAACTATGGCTACACCTTC
CDR3: CASSFGQMLANYGYTF

D: TRBD1
J: TRBJ2-1
size: NA
V: TRBV4-1
DNA: TGCGCCAGCAGCCAAGTGGGACAGGATATCGATGAGCAGTTCTTC
CDR3: CASSQVGQDIDEQFF

D: NA
J: TRBJ1-5
size: NA
V: TRBV9
DNA: TGTGCCAGCAGCGCAGGGGAAGATTGGCCCCAGCATTTT
CDR3: CASSAGEDWPQHF

D: NA
J: TRBJ2-5
size: once
V: TRBV6-5
DNA: TGTGCCAGCAGTTACGGCGCAACGGACAAAGAGACCCAGTACTTC
CDR3: CASSYGATDKETQYF

D: NA
J: TRBJ2-7
size: NA
V: TRBV27
DNA: TGTGCCAGCAGTTTGAGGGAATCTTTGTCCTACGAGCAGTACTTC
CDR3: CASSLRESLSYEQYF

D: NA
J: TRBJ1-5
size: few
V: TRBV27
DNA: TGTGCCAGCAGTTTATCGTATAGGACAGGCAATCAGCCCCAGCATTTT
CDR3: CASSLSYRTGNQPQHF

D: NA
J: TRBJ1-6
size: NA
V: TRBV18
DNA: TGTGCCAGCTCACCAGGGGGCCTTGATAATTCACCCCTCCACTTT
CDR3: CASSPGGLDNSPLHF

D: NA
J: TRBJ2-1
size: NA
V: TRBV7-3
DNA: TGTGCCAGCAGCTTAACGCGGGGGCTCTACAATGAGCAGTTCTTC
CDR3: CASSLTRGLYNEQFF

D: NA
J: TRBJ1-1
size: NA
V: TRBV19
DNA: TGTGCCAGTAGTATTGGAGGAGTAAACACTGAAGCTTTCTTT
CDR3: CASSIGGVNTEAFF

D: NA
J: TRBJ1-1
size: NA
V: TRBV18
DNA: TGTGCCAGCTCACGGGACATTCTGAACACTGAAGCTTTCTTT
CDR3: CASSRDILNTEAFF

D: TRBD1
J: TRBJ1-3
size: many
V: TRBV4-3
DNA: TGCGCCAGCAGCCAAGACACTCCGGGACAGGTGGAACGGGCAGAAAACACCATATATTTT
CDR3: CASSQDTPGQVERAENTIYF

D: TRBD1
J: TRBJ1-1
size: NA
V: TRBV5-1
DNA: TGCGCCAGCAGACAAACAGGGGGCACTGAAGCTTTCTTT
CDR3: CASRQTGGTEAFF

D: NA
J: TRBJ1-4
size: NA
V: TRBV4-1
DNA: TGCGCCAGCAGCCAAGAATCCAGGGATGAAAAACTGTTTTTT
CDR3: CASSQESRDEKLFF

D: TRBD1
J: TRBJ1-5
size: NA
V: TRBV25-1
DNA: TGTGCCAGCAGTCCGACAGGGCCCAATCAGCCCCAGCATTTT
CDR3: CASSPTGPNQPQHF

D: NA
J: TRBJ2-7
size: NA
V: TRBV6-1
DNA: TGTGCCAGCAGTAACGACCCGGGCGGGGTCGAGCAGTACTTC
CDR3: CASSNDPGGVEQYF

D: TRBD2
J: TRBJ2-5
size: NA
V: TRBV11-2
DNA: TGTGCCAGCAGCCCCAATTTAGCGGGGGGAGAGACCCAGTACTTC
CDR3: CASSPNLAGGETQYF